This is a list of T cell receptor beta chains from one sample in a study of tumor and adjacent non-tumor tissue in lung cancer. TCRdb re-called the multiplex PCR reads with MiXCR, one entry per CDR3 protein. The sample includes 90,000 to 100,000 distinct CDR3 sequences, approximately 80% of them seen just once. Material for sequencing was distant non-tumor lung tissue. These receptors were collected from a man between 60 and 70 years old with small cell lung cancer. Both conserved end residues are part of each CDR3. Each record gives: clone size, D gene, V gene, J gene, CDR3 protein, CDR3 DNA. A D gene is named only where the DNA matches it firmly. For some rows the clone size is stated as once, few or many, or as a class when expanded; others skip it.

.	.	TRBV11-1	TRBJ2-2	CASSLGQHQLARELFF	TGTGCTAGCAGCTTAGGACAGCATCAACTAGCCAGGGAGCTGTTTTTT
.	TRBD2	TRBV11-1	TRBJ2-1	CASNSDSRTSGSGNEQFF	TGTGCCAGTAACTCAGACTCGAGGACTAGCGGGAGTGGTAATGAGCAGTTCTTC
.	.	TRBV11-2	TRBJ1-6	CASSLGGDNNSHLHF	TGTGCTAGCAGCTTAGGAGGGGACAATAATTCACACCTCCACTTT
.	TRBD2	TRBV5-1	TRBJ2-3	CASSFVVAGAVDTQYF	TGCGCCAGCAGCTTTGTGGTAGCGGGAGCGGTAGATACGCAGTATTTT
.	.	TRBV12-3/TRBV12-4	TRBJ1-3	CAIGLQGWGNTIYF	TGTGCCATCGGTTTGCAGGGTTGGGGAAACACCATATATTTT
many	.	TRBV5-5	TRBJ2-3	CAGIGEIADTQYF	TGTGCCGGTATCGGGGAAATCGCAGATACGCAGTATTTT
many	.	TRBV5-6	TRBJ1-1	CASSFPGGNTEAFF	TGTGCCAGCAGCTTTCCCGGGGGGAACACTGAAGCTTTCTTT
.	.	TRBV20-1	TRBJ2-7	CNVSNLTYKQYF	TGCAATGTCTCGAACCTAACCTACAAGCAGTACTTC
.	.	TRBV4-1	TRBJ2-1	CASGQDDTGHNSYNEQFF	TGCGCCAGCGGCCAGGATGATACGGGACATAACTCCTACAATGAGCAATTCTTC
few	.	TRBV7-3	TRBJ2-1	CASSPTRENEQFF	TGTGCCAGCAGCCCCACACGGGAGAATGAGCAGTTCTTC
many	.	TRBV20-1	TRBJ2-5	CSARKTGPETQYF	TGCAGTGCTAGAAAGACAGGTCCGGAGACCCAGTACTTC
.	.	TRBV6-5	TRBJ2-1	CASGYSGGVGNEQLF	TGTGCCAGCGGTTATTCTGGGGGAGTGGGTAATGAGCAGCTCTTC
.	TRBD2	TRBV6-1	TRBJ2-1	CPSIFSGSRNVQSF	TGTCCCAGCATCTTTAGCGGGAGTAGGAATGTGCAGTCCTTC
.	.	TRBV11-1	TRBJ2-1	CVSSLEKTTYYEQFF	TGTGTCAGCAGCTTAGAGAAGACCACCTACTATGAGCAGTTCTTC
.	TRBD1	TRBV4-2	TRBJ1-4	CASRRLLQGAGEKPFF	TGTGCCAGCAGACGCCTTTTACAGGGGGCAGGAGAAAAACCGTTTTTT
many	.	TRBV20-1	TRBJ2-7	CSARDLSRTTYEQYF	TGCAGTGCTAGAGATCTAAGTAGGACAACCTACGAGCAGTACTTC
.	.	TRBV6-5	TRBJ1-2	CASSYNDCKAYGYTF	TGTGCCAGCAGTTACAATGACTGCAAGGCCTATGGCTACACCTTC
many	.	TRBV27	TRBJ1-6	CASSKGSYNSPLHF	TGTGCCAGCTCCAAGGGCTCCTATAATTCACCCCTCCACTTT
.	.	TRBV4-2	TRBJ1-4	CASNQVISAAAEKLFF	TGTGCCAGCAACCAAGTTATTTCCGCGGCAGCCGAAAAACTGTTTTTT
.	.	TRBV6-5	TRBJ2-1	CASRKTVRNNEQFF	TGTGCCAGCAGGAAGACAGTGAGGAACAATGAGCAGTTCTTC
.	TRBD1	TRBV29-1	TRBJ1-1	CSARGGTGRTETFF	TGCAGCGCCAGGGGGGGGACGGGAAGGACTGAAACTTTCTTT
.	TRBD2	TRBV7-8	TRBJ2-3	CASSLRTSGRARADTRYF	TGTGCCAGCAGCCTACGGACTAGCGGGAGGGCCAGGGCAGATACGCGGTATTTT
.	TRBD1	TRBV11-2	TRBJ1-3	CASSFRGLERRHYIF	TGTGCCAGCAGCTTCAGGGGGCTGGAGCGGAGACACTATATATTT
.	.	TRBV20-1	TRBJ1-2	CSAAMPQDVGYTF	TGCAGTGCCGCGATGCCTCAGGATGTTGGCTACACCTTC
.	TRBD1	TRBV29-1	TRBJ2-7	CSVEGQGQYEQYF	TGCAGCGTTGAAGGACAGGGACAGTACGAGCAGTACTTC
.	.	TRBV5-1	TRBJ2-1	CTSSLVLARDEQFF	TGCACCAGCAGTTTGGTCCTAGCTCGCGATGAGCAGTTCTTC
.	TRBD1	TRBV7-8	TRBJ2-2	CDSSFLNTGELSF	TGTGACAGCAGCTTTCTCAACACAGGGGAGCTGTCTTTT
.	TRBD2	TRBV11-2	TRBJ2-1	CASNLTSGTYNEQFF	TGTGCCAGCAACTTGACTAGCGGGACATACAATGAACAGTTCTTC
.	.	TRBV4-2	TRBJ2-2	CPSNQDPRVNTGKLFF	TGTCCCAGCAACCAAGATCCGAGGGTCAACACCGGGAAGCTGTTTTTT
once	TRBD1	TRBV6-1	TRBJ2-1	CASKQSGQGNEQFF	TGTGCCAGCAAGCAAAGTGGACAGGGCAATGAGCAGTTCTTT
.	TRBD2	TRBV29-1	TRBJ2-3	CSAESSGGTDTQYF	TGCAGCGCTGAGTCTAGCGGTGGCACAGATACGCAATATTTT
.	.	TRBV29-1	TRBJ2-3	CSVGGVPGSFGIDTQYF	TGCAGCGTTGGGGGGGTTCCCGGGTCCTTTGGCATAGATACGCAGTATTTT
.	TRBD1	TRBV6-1	TRBJ1-1	CATSDDPEGAMNTEAFF	TGTGCCACCAGTGATGACCCGGAGGGGGCGATGAACACTGAGGCTTTCTTT
.	.	TRBV12-3/TRBV12-4	TRBJ2-3	CASSPYSWGQETQYF	TGTGCCAGCAGTCCCTACAGCTGGGGACAAGAGACCCAGTATTTT
.	.	TRBV11-1	TRBJ2-7	CANSLTGSSYEQYF	TGTGCCAATAGCTTAACGGGGAGCTCCTACGAGCAGTACTTC
once	.	TRBV29-1	TRBJ2-1	CSVNGGPYNEQFF	TGCAGCGTCAACGGGGGGCCTTACAATGAGCAGTTCTTC
.	TRBD1	TRBV4-1	TRBJ2-3	CASSDRGPTDKQYF	TGCGCCAGCAGCGATAGGGGGCCTACAGATAAGCAGTATTTT
.	.	TRBV4-1	TRBJ2-2	CASSQLGSNVGELFF	TGCGCCAGCAGCCAACTGGGCAGTAATGTCGGGGAGCTGTTTTTT
few	.	TRBV4-1	TRBJ2-2	CSSTSRGAYTGELLF	TGCTCCAGCACCAGCAGGGGGGCCTATACCGGGGAGCTGTTATTT
.	.	TRBV5-1	TRBJ2-5	CASSSLPPQETQYF	TGCGCCAGCAGCTCCCTCCCCCCCCAAGAGACCCAGTACTTC
.	.	TRBV5-4	TRBJ2-1	CASILYQATQYYNEQFF	TGTGCCAGCATCTTGTATCAGGCGACCCAGTACTACAATGAGCAGTTCTTC
once	.	TRBV6-1	TRBJ2-7	CASSAGHLYELHF	TGTGCCAGTAGTGCCGGACACCTCTACGAGCTGCACTTC